This TCR beta chain was captured by sequencing in a study of cytomegalovirus exposure and HLA in healthy donors. Healthy bone marrow donors formed the donor group. Nominally healthy donors provided the samples, though records likely missed some immune exposures. Study conclusions and caveats: Later analysis identified about 17,000 TCR beta sequences associated with HLA alleles, using a false discovery rate threshold of 0.05.

Primers included in the PCR were 60 Vbeta and 13 Jbeta primers. Original methodology: Around 10 million of the 75 million to 95 million unique TCR beta chains counted in a later analysis were shared. Using immunoSEQ multiplex PCR, the repertoire was profiled, and TCRdb retains in-frame clones only, with some absent. V and J calls and clone size are copied from that table; D and trimming were computed from the DNA. The sample has roughly 150,000 clones, 70% to 90% seen once. As to this clone: The antigen is not known.

This TCR came from a male donor in good health and CMV-seronegative. The sample comprised PBMCs.

The CDR3 protein is CASSQEGRAYEQYF. The CDR3 DNA reads as TGTGCCAGCAGCCAAGAGGGGCGAGCGTACGAGCAGTACTTC. The V and J genes are TRBV4-2 and TRBJ2-7, with a weak D call TRBD1 (5 bases). The CDR3 consists of 14 residues. V was cut by 0 bases and J by 4 bases, with 10 bases left in between. From germline, CDR1 is LGHNA and CDR2 YNFKEQ.